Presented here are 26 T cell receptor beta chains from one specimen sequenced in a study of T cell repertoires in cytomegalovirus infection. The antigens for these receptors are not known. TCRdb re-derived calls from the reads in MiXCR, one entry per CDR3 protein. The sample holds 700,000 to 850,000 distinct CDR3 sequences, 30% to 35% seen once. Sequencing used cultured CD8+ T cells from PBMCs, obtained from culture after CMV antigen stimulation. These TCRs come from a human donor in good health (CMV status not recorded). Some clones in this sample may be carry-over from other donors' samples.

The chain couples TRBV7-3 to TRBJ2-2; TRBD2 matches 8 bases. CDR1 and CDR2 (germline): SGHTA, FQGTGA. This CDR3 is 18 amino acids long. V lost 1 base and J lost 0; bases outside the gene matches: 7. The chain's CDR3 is CASSLSGGGPPNTGELFF. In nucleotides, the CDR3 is TGTGCCAGCAGCTTAAGTGGCGGGGGGCCTCCGAACACCGGGGAGCTGTTTTTT. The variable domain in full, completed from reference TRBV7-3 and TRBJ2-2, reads GAGVSQTPSNKVTEKGKYVELRCDPISGHTALYWYRQSLGQGPEFLIYFQGTGAADDSGLPNDRFFAVRPEGSVSTLKIQRTERGDSAVYLCASSLSGGGPPNTGELFFGEGSRLTVL.

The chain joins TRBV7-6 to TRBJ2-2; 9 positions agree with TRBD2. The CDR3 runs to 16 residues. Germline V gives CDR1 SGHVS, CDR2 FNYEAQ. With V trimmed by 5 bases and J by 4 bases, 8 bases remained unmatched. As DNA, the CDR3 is TGTGCCAGCAGCCCCCTTAGCGGGGGTGGCACCGGGGAGCTGTTTTTT. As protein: CASSPLSGGGTGELFF.

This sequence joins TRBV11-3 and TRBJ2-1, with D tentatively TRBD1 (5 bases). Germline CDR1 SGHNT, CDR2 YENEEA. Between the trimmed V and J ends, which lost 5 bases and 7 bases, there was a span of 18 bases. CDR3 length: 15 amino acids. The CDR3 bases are TGTGCCAGCAGCCACCCGGCCAGCAGGGAAAATGAGCAGTTCTTC. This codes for CASSHPASRENEQFF.

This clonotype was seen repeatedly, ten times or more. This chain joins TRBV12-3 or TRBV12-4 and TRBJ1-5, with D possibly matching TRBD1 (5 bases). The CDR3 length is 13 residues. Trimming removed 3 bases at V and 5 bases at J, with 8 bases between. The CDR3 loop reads CASSFWGDQPQHF. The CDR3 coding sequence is TGTGCCAGCAGTTTTTGGGGGGATCAGCCCCAGCATTTT.

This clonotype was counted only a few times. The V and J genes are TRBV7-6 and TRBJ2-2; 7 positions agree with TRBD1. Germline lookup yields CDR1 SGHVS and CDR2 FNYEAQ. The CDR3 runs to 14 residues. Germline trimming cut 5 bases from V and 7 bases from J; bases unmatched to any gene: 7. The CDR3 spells CASSRRTGSGELFF. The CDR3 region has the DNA TGTGCCAGCAGCCGACGGACAGGCAGCGGGGAGCTGTTTTTT.

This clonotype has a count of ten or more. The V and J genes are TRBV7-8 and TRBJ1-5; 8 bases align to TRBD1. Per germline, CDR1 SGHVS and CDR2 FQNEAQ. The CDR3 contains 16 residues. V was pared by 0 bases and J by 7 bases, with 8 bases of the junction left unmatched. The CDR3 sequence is CASSLAAGGIGQPQHF. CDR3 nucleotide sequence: TGTGCCAGCAGCTTAGCTGCAGGGGGCATAGGACAGCCCCAGCATTTT.

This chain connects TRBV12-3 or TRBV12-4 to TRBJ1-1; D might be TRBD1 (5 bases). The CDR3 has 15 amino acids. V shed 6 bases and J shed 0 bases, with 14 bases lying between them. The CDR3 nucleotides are TGTGCCAGCAGCCAGGGTTGGGGAATGAACACTGAAGCTTTCTTT. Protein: CASSQGWGMNTEAFF.

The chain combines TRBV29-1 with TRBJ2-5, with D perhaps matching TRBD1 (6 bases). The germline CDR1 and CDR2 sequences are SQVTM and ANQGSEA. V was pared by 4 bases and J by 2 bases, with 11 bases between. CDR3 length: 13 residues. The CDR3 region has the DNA TGCAGCGTTGGTCCCGGACAGCAAGAGACCCAGTACTTC. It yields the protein CSVGPGQQETQYF.

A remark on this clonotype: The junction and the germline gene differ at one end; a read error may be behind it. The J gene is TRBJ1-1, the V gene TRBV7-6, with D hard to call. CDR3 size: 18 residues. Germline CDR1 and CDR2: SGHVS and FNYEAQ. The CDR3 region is CASSLTVIYGSLNTEAFF. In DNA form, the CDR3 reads TGTGCCAGCAGCTTAACGGTTATTTACGGCAGTCTGAATACTGAAGCTTTCTTT.

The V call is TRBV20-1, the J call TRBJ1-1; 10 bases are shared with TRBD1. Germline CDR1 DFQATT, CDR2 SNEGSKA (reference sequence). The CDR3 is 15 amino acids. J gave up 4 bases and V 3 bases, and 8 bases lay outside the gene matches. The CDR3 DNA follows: TGCAGTGCTAGTCCATGGACAGGGGGGACCACTGAAGCTTTCTTT. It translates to CSASPWTGGTTEAFF.

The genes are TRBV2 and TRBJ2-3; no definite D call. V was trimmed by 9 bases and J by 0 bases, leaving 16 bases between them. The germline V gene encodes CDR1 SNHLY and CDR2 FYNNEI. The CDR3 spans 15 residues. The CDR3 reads CASFLRPDSTDTQYF. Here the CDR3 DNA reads TGTGCCAGTTTCCTTCGGCCAGACAGCACAGATACGCAGTATTTT.

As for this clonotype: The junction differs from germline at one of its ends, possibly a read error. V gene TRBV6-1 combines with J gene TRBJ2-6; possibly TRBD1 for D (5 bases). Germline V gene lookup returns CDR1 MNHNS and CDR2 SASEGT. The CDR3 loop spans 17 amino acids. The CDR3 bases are TGTGCCAGCAGTCTTTCCAGGGTTAGCTCTGGGGCCGACGTCCTGACTTTC. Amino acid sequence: CASSLSRVSSGADVLTF.

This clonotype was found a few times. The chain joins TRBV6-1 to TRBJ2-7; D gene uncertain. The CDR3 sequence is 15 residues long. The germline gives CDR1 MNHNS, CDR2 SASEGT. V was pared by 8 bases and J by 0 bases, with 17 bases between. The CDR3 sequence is CASPSQPGYSYEQYF. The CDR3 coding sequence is TGTGCCAGCCCTTCCCAGCCAGGCTACTCCTACGAGCAGTACTTC.

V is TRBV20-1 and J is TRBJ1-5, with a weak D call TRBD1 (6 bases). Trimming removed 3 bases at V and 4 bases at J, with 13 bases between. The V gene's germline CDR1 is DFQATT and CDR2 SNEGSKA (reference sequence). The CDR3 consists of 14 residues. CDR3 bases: TGCAGTGCTAGCTTACAGGGCGGGAATCAGCCCCAGCATTTT. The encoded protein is CSASLQGGNQPQHF.

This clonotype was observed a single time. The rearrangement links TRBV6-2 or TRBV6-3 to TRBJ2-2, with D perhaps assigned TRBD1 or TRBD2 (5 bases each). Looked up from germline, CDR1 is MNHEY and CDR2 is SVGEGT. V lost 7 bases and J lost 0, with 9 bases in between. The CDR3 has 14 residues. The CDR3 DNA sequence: TGTGCCAGCACCTGGGGGACGAACACCGGGGAGCTGTTTTTT. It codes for CASTWGTNTGELFF.

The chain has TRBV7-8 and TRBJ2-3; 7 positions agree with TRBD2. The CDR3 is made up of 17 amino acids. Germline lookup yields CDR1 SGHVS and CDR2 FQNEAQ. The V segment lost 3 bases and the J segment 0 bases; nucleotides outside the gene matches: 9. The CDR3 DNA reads TGTGCCAGCAGCTTCCCTCGGGGGGAGACTAGCACAGATACGCAGTATTTT. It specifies CASSFPRGETSTDTQYF.

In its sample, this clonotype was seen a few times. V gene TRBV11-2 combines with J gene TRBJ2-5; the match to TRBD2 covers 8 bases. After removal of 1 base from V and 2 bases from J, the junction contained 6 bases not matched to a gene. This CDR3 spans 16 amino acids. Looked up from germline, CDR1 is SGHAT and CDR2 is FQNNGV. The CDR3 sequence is CASSLVGGGRQETQYF. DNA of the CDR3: TGTGCCAGCAGCTTAGTAGGCGGGGGGCGTCAAGAGACCCAGTACTTC. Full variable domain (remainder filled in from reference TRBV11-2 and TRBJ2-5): EAGVAQSPRYKIIEKRQSVAFWCNPISGHATLYWYQQILGQGPKLLIQFQNNGVVDDSQLPKDRFSAERLKGVDSTLKIQPAKLEDSAVYLCASSLVGGGRQETQYFGPGTRLLVL.

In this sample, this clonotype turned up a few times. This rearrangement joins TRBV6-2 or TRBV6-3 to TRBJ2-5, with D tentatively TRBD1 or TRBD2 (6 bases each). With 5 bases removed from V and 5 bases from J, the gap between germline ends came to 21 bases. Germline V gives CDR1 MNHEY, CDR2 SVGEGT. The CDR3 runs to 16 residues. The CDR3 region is CASSLSHLGGLETQYF. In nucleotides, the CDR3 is TGTGCCAGCAGTCTCTCCCATTTGGGGGGCTTGGAGACCCAGTACTTC.

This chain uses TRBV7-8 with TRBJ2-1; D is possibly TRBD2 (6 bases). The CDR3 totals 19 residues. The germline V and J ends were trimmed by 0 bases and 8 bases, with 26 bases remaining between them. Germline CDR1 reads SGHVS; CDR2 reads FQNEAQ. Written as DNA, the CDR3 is TGTGCCAGCAGCTTAGCCCAGCCGGGACCGGGACTCCAACACGATGAGCAGTTCTTC. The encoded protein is CASSLAQPGPGLQHDEQFF.

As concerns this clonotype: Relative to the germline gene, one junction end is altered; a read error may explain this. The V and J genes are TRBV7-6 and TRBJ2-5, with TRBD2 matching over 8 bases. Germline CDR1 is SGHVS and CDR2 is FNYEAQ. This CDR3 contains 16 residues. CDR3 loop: CANSLNGGGNQETQYF. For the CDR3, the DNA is TGTGCCAACAGCCTAAATGGCGGGGGGAACCAAGAGACCCAGTACTTC.

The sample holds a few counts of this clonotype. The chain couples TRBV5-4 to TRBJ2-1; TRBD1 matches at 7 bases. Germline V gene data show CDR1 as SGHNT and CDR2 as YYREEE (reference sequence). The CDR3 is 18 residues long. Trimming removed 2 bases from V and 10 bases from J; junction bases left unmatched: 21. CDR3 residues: CASSLNPWAGAEDREQFF. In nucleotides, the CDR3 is TGTGCCAGCAGCTTAAATCCCTGGGCAGGGGCAGAGGACAGGGAGCAGTTCTTC. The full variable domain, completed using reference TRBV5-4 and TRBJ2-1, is ETGVTQSPTHLIKTRGQQVTLRCSSQSGHNTVSWYQQALGQGPQFIFQYYREEENGRGNFPPRFSGLQFPNYSSELNVNALELDDSALYLCASSLNPWAGAEDREQFFGPGTRLTVL.

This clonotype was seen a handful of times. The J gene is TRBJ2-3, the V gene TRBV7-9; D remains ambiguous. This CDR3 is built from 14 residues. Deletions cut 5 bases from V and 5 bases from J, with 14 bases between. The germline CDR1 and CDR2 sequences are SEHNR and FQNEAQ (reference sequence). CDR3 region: CASSPSTARDTQYF. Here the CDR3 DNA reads TGTGCCAGCAGCCCAAGCACCGCAAGAGATACGCAGTATTTT.

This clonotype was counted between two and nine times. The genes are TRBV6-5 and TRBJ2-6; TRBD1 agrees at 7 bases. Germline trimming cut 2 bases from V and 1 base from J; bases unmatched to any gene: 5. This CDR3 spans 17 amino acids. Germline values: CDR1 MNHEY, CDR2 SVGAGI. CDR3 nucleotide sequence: TGTGCCAGCAGTTACGCACAGGGGTGGTCTGGGGCCAACGTCCTGACTTTC. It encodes CASSYAQGWSGANVLTF.

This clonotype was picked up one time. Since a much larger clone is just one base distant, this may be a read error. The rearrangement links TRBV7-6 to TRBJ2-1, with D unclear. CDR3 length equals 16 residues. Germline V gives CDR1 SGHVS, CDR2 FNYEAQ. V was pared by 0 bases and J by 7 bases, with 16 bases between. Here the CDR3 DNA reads TGTGCCAGCAGCTTAGCGCTCGGGTTTCAGAGGAATGAGCAGTTCTTC. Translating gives CASSLALGFQRNEQFF.

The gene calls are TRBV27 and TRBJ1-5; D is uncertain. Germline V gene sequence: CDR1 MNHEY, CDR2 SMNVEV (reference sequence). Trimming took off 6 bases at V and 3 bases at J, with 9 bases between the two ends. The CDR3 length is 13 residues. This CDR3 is CASSESYNQPQHF. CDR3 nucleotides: TGTGCCAGCAGCGAGAGCTACAATCAGCCCCAGCATTTT.

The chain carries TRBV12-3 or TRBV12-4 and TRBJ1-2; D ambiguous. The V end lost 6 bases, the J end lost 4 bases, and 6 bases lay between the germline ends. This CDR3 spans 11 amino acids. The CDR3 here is CASRNSYGYTF. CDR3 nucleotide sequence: TGTGCCAGCAGGAACAGCTATGGCTACACCTTC.